This T cell receptor beta chain comes out of a study of blood T cell repertoires in COVID-19. At the level of the study: The cDNA or gDNA used as material had been derived from T cells, B-cell-depleted T cells, or PBMCs.

The CDR3 runs to 16 residues. Trimming took 2 bases from V and 3 from J; bases not matched to a gene: 7. Germline V CDR1 and CDR2: SGHRS, YFSETQ. Methods used by the authors: Quantification of nucleated cells was approximated via reference gene primer amplification. The protocol was immunoSEQ multiplex PCR, while the TCRdb copy is restricted to in-frame clones and leaves out a portion. The D gene and trimming were derived from the DNA, and the V and J assignments and clone size from that table. The sample includes about 180,000 clones, 75% to 90% of them seen just once. The TCR comes from a human donor with active or convalescent COVID-19. The donor label of this sample is uncertain. What was sequenced was peripheral blood. The chain links TRBV5-1 to TRBJ1-1; 10 positions match TRBD1. DNA for the CDR3: TGCGCCAGCAGCTTTTCACCGGGACAGGGGCACACTGAAGCTTTCTTT. Translated: CASSFSPGQGHTEAFF. Full variable domain (missing parts from reference TRBV5-1 and TRBJ1-1): KAGVTQTPRYLIKTRGQQVTLSCSPISGHRSVSWYQQTPGQGLQFLFEYFSETQRNKGNFPGRFSGRQFSNSRSEMNVSTLELGDSALYLCASSFSPGQGHTEAFFGQGTRLTVV.